Shown below are 19 T cell receptor beta chains from a single sample sequenced in a study of T-cell reconstitution after alpha-beta-depleted transplantation in children. Using unique molecular identifiers, the investigators prepared the TCRbeta library. TCRdb passed the PCR reads through MiXCR, listing each CDR3 protein once. The sample holds fewer than 550,000 distinct CDR3 sequences, 9.5% to 13% seen once. The sequenced sample was PBMCs from the stem cell graft donor, obtained from the stem cell graft. Receptor source: a human donor who donated a stem cell graft to a child with acute myeloid leukemia.

This clonotype has a handful of counts. The V call is TRBV18, the J call TRBJ2-2; D is uncertain. The ends were cut back, 1 base at V and 4 bases at J, with 4 bases in the middle. Germline V gene data show CDR1 as KGHSH and CDR2 as LQKENI. The length of the CDR3 is 13 residues. The CDR3 region is CASSPQVTGELFF. The CDR3 region has the DNA TGTGCCAGCTCACCACAGGTCACCGGGGAGCTGTTTTTT.

The sample holds many counts of this clonotype. The V gene is TRBV10-3, the J gene TRBJ2-6; D tentatively reads TRBD1 or TRBD2 (5 bases each). The CDR3 length is 16 residues. Trimming stripped 4 bases from V and 0 bases from J, with 10 bases between. Germline V CDR1 and CDR2: ENHRY, SYGVKD. DNA of the CDR3: TGTGCCATCAGTGGTGGGACCGGCTCTGGGGCCAACGTCCTGACTTTC. Protein product: CAISGGTGSGANVLTF.

This clonotype has at least ten counts. A much bigger clone sits one base away, suggesting this may be a read error. The chain joins TRBV7-2 to TRBJ2-2; D is unclear. The V gene's germline CDR1 is SGHTA and CDR2 FQGNSA. V lost 3 bases and J lost 1, with 3 bases in between. The length of the CDR3 is 13 residues. The CDR3 is CASSFENTGELFF. CDR3 DNA: TGTGCCAGCAGCTTCGAGAACACCGGGGAGCTGTTTTTT.

This clonotype was seen repeatedly, ten times or more. The V call is TRBV5-5, the J call TRBJ2-7; possibly TRBD1 for D (6 bases). V lost 0 bases and J lost 5, with 9 bases in between. The CDR3 covers 13 residues. In germline, CDR1 is SGHKS, CDR2 YYEKEE (reference sequence). The CDR3 sequence is CASSLGDTNEQYV. In nucleotides, the CDR3 is TGTGCCAGCAGCTTGGGGGACACTAACGAGCAGTACGTC.

The CDR3 is CASRRDRVAHEQYV. CDR3 nucleotide sequence: TGTGCCAGCAGGAGGGACAGGGTGGCTCACGAGCAGTACGTC. V and J are TRBV6-5 and TRBJ2-7; TRBD1 matches 9 bases. Trimming cost V 6 bases and J 5 bases; bases outside gene matches: 8. Looked up from germline, CDR1 is MNHEY and CDR2 is SVGAGI. The CDR3 sequence is 14 residues long.

V usage is TRBV29-1 and J usage is TRBJ1-2; tentative D call: TRBD1 (6 bases). The V end was cut by 6 bases, the J end by 7 bases, with 15 bases between. This CDR3 region has 12 residues. In germline, CDR1 is SQVTM, CDR2 ANQGSEA. The CDR3 region has the DNA TGCAGCGTCCCCACGGGGGCTGGTGGCTACACCTTC. It encodes CSVPTGAGGYTF.

The V call is TRBV7-8, the J call TRBJ2-5; 11 positions match TRBD1. Germline-derived CDR1 and CDR2 are SGHVS and FQNEAQ. The CDR3 sequence is 16 residues long. V was clipped by 1 base and J by 5 bases; unmatched bases: 6. The DNA of the CDR3 is TGTGCCAGCAGCTTAGGAGGACAGGGGGCCGAGGAGACCCAGTACTTC. The encoded protein is CASSLGGQGAEETQYF. Drawing the rest from reference TRBV7-8 and TRBJ2-5, the complete variable domain is GAGVSQSPRYKVAKRGQDVALRCDPISGHVSLFWYQQALGQGPEFLTYFQNEAQLDKSGLPSDRFFAERPEGSVSTLKIQRTQQEDSAVYLCASSLGGQGAEETQYFGPGTRLLVL.

In its sample, this clonotype was seen a few times. The rearrangement links TRBV5-1 to TRBJ2-1, with TRBD2 identical over 10 bases. The trim removed 2 bases at V and 8 bases at J, leaving 7 bases unmatched. This CDR3 is 15 amino acids long. Germline V lookup: CDR1 SGHRS, CDR2 YFSETQ. Written as DNA, the CDR3 is TGCGCCAGCAGCTTTAGCGGGAGGATGGTTGATGAGCAGTTCTTC. Translation: CASSFSGRMVDEQFF. Full variable domain (missing parts from reference TRBV5-1 and TRBJ2-1): KAGVTQTPRYLIKTRGQQVTLSCSPISGHRSVSWYQQTPGQGLQFLFEYFSETQRNKGNFPGRFSGRQFSNSRSEMNVSTLELGDSALYLCASSFSGRMVDEQFFGPGTRLTVL.

Comment on this clonotype: One end of the junction varies from germline; a read error may be responsible. This sequence joins TRBV20-1 and TRBJ2-3, with 14 bases identical to TRBD2. CDR3 length equals 17 residues. The V gene's germline CDR1 is DFQATT and CDR2 SNEGSKA (reference sequence). The CDR3 bases are TGCTGTGCTAGAGGGGGGACTAGCGGGAGTCGCACAGATACGCAGTATTTT. It yields the protein CCARGGTSGSRTDTQYF.

This chain uses TRBV21-1 with TRBJ2-1; TRBD2, the table's D call, was not compared with the DNA. TRBV21-1 is reported as a pseudogene. CDR3 size: 18 residues. CDR3 bases: TGTGCCAGCAGCAAAGCGAGGCATGTGGGGCCCTTGTACAATGAGCAGTTCTTC. It encodes CASSKARHVGPLYNEQFF.

The rearrangement uses TRBV4-1 and TRBJ1-3; 9 nucleotides match TRBD1. Germline V gives CDR1 MGHRA, CDR2 YSYEKL. V gave up 4 bases and J gave up 3 bases; unmatched junction bases: 10. The CDR3 is made up of 17 amino acids. CDR3 DNA sequence: TGCGCCAGCAGCCGCACCGTCGGGACAGGGAGTGGAAACACCATATATTTT. Protein sequence: CASSRTVGTGSGNTIYF.

This clonotype was detected many times. The V call is TRBV20-1, the J call TRBJ2-4; 7 nucleotides match TRBD2. The CDR3 consists of 13 residues. V lost 0 bases, J lost 4 bases, and 0 bases stayed unmatched. Germline V gene data show CDR1 as DFQATT and CDR2 as SNEGSKA (reference sequence). Written as DNA, the CDR3 is TGCAGTGCTAGAGAGGGGGGGAAAAACATTCAGTACTTC. Its protein is CSAREGGKNIQYF.

The rearrangement uses TRBV9 and TRBJ2-5; 7 bases line up with TRBD1. Trimming at V came to 0 bases and at J to 4 bases, leaving 3 bases not matched to a gene. This CDR3 is built from 14 residues. Germline lookup yields CDR1 SGDLS and CDR2 YYNGEE. The CDR3 sequence is CASSVGQGPETQYF. Here the CDR3 DNA reads TGTGCCAGCAGCGTAGGACAGGGTCCAGAGACCCAGTACTTC.

In its sample, this clonotype was seen a few times. The chain uses TRBV5-1 and TRBJ1-6, with a tentative D call TRBD1 (5 bases). The V gene lost 5 bases and the J gene lost 5 bases, with 11 bases spanning the gap. The germline V gene encodes CDR1 SGHRS and CDR2 YFSETQ. This CDR3 has 14 amino acids. The CDR3 DNA reads as TGCGCCAGCAGGCCGGGACGGAATAATTCACCCCTCCACTTT. Translation gives CASRPGRNNSPLHF. Full variable domain (rest looked up from reference TRBV5-1 and TRBJ1-6): KAGVTQTPRYLIKTRGQQVTLSCSPISGHRSVSWYQQTPGQGLQFLFEYFSETQRNKGNFPGRFSGRQFSNSRSEMNVSTLELGDSALYLCASRPGRNNSPLHFGNGTRLTVT.

This clonotype was recorded at least ten times. The V call is TRBV6-1, the J call TRBJ1-3; TRBD1 aligns across 8 bases. The J segment lost 2 bases and the V segment lost 7 bases, leaving 4 bases of the junction unmatched. The CDR3 contains 14 residues. Germline V gene data show CDR1 as MNHNS and CDR2 as SASEGT. Written as DNA, the CDR3 is TGTGCCAGCAAGCAGGGGGCCCCTGGAAACACCATATATTTT. It translates to CASKQGAPGNTIYF.

At least ten counts were recorded for this clonotype. The rearrangement links TRBV6-5 to TRBJ2-2; TRBD2 agrees at 9 bases. V dropped 0 bases and J dropped 4; count of bases not matched to a gene: 9. The CDR3 length is 18 residues. Germline assignment: CDR1 MNHEY and CDR2 SVGAGI. The CDR3 region is CASSYSMAGGRLTGELFF. The CDR3 DNA sequence: TGTGCCAGCAGTTACTCGATGGCGGGGGGGCGACTCACCGGGGAGCTGTTTTTT.

This clonotype showed up many times. V usage is TRBV4-1 and J usage is TRBJ1-6; the D is unclear. V lost 0 bases to trimming and J lost 9 bases, with 12 bases between them. CDR1 is MGHRA and CDR2 is YSYEKL in the germline V gene. This CDR3 comprises 15 residues. This CDR3 reads CASSQELIGVSPLHF. In DNA, the CDR3 is TGCGCCAGCAGCCAAGAATTAATTGGGGTTTCACCCCTCCACTTT.

This clonotype has just a few counts. The chain uses TRBV28 and TRBJ2-5; D not resolved. Between the trimmed V and J ends, which lost 6 bases and 5 bases, there was a span of 22 bases. This CDR3 region has 16 residues. Germline CDR1 reads MDHEN; CDR2 reads SYDVKM. The CDR3 DNA sequence: TGTGCCAGCAGACCTTTATCAAATGTCGCCGGGGAGACCCAGTACTTC. Encoded protein: CASRPLSNVAGETQYF. Full variable domain (missing parts from reference TRBV28 and TRBJ2-5): DVKVTQSSRYLVKRTGEKVFLECVQDMDHENMFWYRQDPGLGLRLIYFSYDVKMKEKGDIPEGYSVSREKKERFSLILESASTNQTSMYLCASRPLSNVAGETQYFGPGTRLLVL.

This clonotype has ten or more counts. CDR3 residues: CASSLDLNTGELFF. The CDR3 nucleotides are TGCGCCAGCAGCTTAGACCTAAACACCGGGGAGCTGTTTTTT. The rearrangement links TRBV5-1 to TRBJ2-2, with D uncertain. The CDR3 covers 14 residues. With 2 bases removed from V and 2 bases from J, the gap between germline ends came to 7 bases. CDR1 and CDR2 from the germline V gene are SGHRS and YFSETQ.